Below are 2 T cell receptor beta chains sequenced from a single sample in a study of T cell responses to AZD1222 COVID-19 vaccine. Profiling relied on immunoSEQ multiplex PCR, and the TCRdb table lists in-frame clones only, not all of them. This sample yields roughly 140,000 clones, of which about 92% are seen a single time; approximately 5% belongs to the top ten. Sample: peripheral blood, taken on day 0 of AZD1222 vaccination. The receptors were sampled from an adult in good health.

V is TRBV6-2 or TRBV6-3 and J is TRBJ2-7; D unresolved. CDR3 size: 15 residues. The V and J ends lost 2 bases and 0 bases respectively, with 11 bases between them. Germline loops: CDR1 MNHEY, CDR2 SVGEGT. The CDR3 sequence: CASSYGWQDSYEQYF. CDR3 nucleotides: TGTGCCAGCAGTTACGGGTGGCAGGACTCCTACGAGCAGTACTTC.

This CDR3 is CASSSQETGGPRELFF. CDR3 nucleotides: TGTGCCAGCAGCTCGCAGGAGACAGGGGGCCCTCGGGAGCTGTTTTTT. The J gene is TRBJ2-2, the V gene TRBV5-6; the match to TRBD1 covers 10 bases. The CDR3 extends over 16 amino acids. V lost 3 bases to trimming and J lost 9 bases; unmatched junction nucleotides: 11. Germline V gives CDR1 SGHDT, CDR2 YYEEEE.